The rows below give T cell receptor beta chains drawn from one sample of a study of OX40 agonist ivuxolimab in advanced cancers. Sequencing used immunoSEQ multiplex PCR; TCRdb keeps in-frame clones, though not all of them. The data contain tens of thousands of clones, 82% of them seen just once; the ten biggest clones take up about 0.41%. The input for sequencing was CD4+ or CD8+ T cells sorted from blood, taken in a trial of the OX40 agonist ivuxolimab. The receptors come from an adult with an advanced solid tumor such as melanoma, head and neck, liver or kidney cancer. Each CDR3 is given without its conserved first and last residue. Fields, in order: CDR3 protein, V gene, J gene.

CDR3 protein: ASSYGRVNTEAF
V gene: TRBV6-6
J gene: TRBJ1-1

CDR3 protein: ASSIKGGQFNTGELF
V gene: TRBV19
J gene: TRBJ2-2

CDR3 protein: ASSPLTLSGNTIY
V gene: TRBV28
J gene: TRBJ1-3

CDR3 protein: ASSLISTVGGEQY
V gene: TRBV28
J gene: TRBJ2-7

CDR3 protein: ASSVGYTEAF
V gene: TRBV2
J gene: TRBJ1-1

CDR3 protein: ASSAGSPRGYT
V gene: TRBV2
J gene: TRBJ1-2

CDR3 protein: ASSRTTGVGNTIY
V gene: TRBV6-1
J gene: TRBJ1-3

CDR3 protein: ASSSQGALMNTEAF
V gene: TRBV7-9
J gene: TRBJ1-1

CDR3 protein: ASSFTRPTTGELF
V gene: TRBV7-8
J gene: TRBJ2-2

CDR3 protein: ASSAMGAGRYTPQF
V gene: TRBV2
J gene: TRBJ2-1

CDR3 protein: ASSPTSGGGYNEQF
V gene: TRBV4-2
J gene: TRBJ2-1

CDR3 protein: ASSQPGMNTEAF
V gene: TRBV14
J gene: TRBJ1-1

CDR3 protein: ASSYTASPYSPLH
V gene: TRBV6-5
J gene: TRBJ1-6

CDR3 protein: ASSGGTYSGANVLT
V gene: TRBV5-8
J gene: TRBJ2-6

CDR3 protein: ASSPRTGQETQY
V gene: TRBV28
J gene: TRBJ2-5

CDR3 protein: ASSPDSFAYGYT
V gene: TRBV6-4
J gene: TRBJ1-2

CDR3 protein: SATPRSTGELF
V gene: TRBV29-1
J gene: TRBJ2-2

CDR3 protein: ASSLVQGPRYGYT
V gene: TRBV5-6
J gene: TRBJ1-2

CDR3 protein: ASSRSPAGGYT
V gene: TRBV19
J gene: TRBJ1-2

CDR3 protein: ASRTTRQRINYGYT
V gene: TRBV28
J gene: TRBJ1-2

CDR3 protein: AIRGDRGYEQY
V gene: TRBV10-3
J gene: TRBJ2-7

CDR3 protein: ATSRDRGATGELF
V gene: TRBV15
J gene: TRBJ2-2

CDR3 protein: AWSTETGHFQPQH
V gene: TRBV30
J gene: TRBJ1-5

CDR3 protein: ASSKVELTDTQY
V gene: TRBV5-5
J gene: TRBJ2-3

CDR3 protein: ASTTGGARETQY
V gene: TRBV5-1
J gene: TRBJ2-5

CDR3 protein: ASSQSRDPSTNEKLF
V gene: TRBV28
J gene: TRBJ1-4

CDR3 protein: ASSLVSGDTDTQY
V gene: TRBV5-1
J gene: TRBJ2-3

CDR3 protein: ASSPGTEETQY
V gene: TRBV7-2
J gene: TRBJ2-5

CDR3 protein: ASSLARGGNLYADTQY
V gene: TRBV7-9
J gene: TRBJ2-3

CDR3 protein: ASSFQGWGYT
V gene: TRBV7-2
J gene: TRBJ1-2

CDR3 protein: ASSLGGHKSSGNTIY
V gene: TRBV5-1
J gene: TRBJ1-3

CDR3 protein: ASSLGYQSNEQF
V gene: TRBV7-3
J gene: TRBJ2-1

CDR3 protein: ASSQGLPNQPQH
V gene: TRBV7-6
J gene: TRBJ1-5

CDR3 protein: ASSEPGTGGLGPQH
V gene: TRBV6-1
J gene: TRBJ1-5

CDR3 protein: AWSGFGASGRVGQF
V gene: TRBV30
J gene: -

CDR3 protein: ASSPFGQEPSGYT
V gene: TRBV18
J gene: TRBJ1-2

CDR3 protein: ASSLSGTEAF
V gene: TRBV5-6
J gene: TRBJ1-1

CDR3 protein: ASSEGSWGGYT
V gene: TRBV2
J gene: TRBJ1-2

CDR3 protein: ASSLAGDRTQY
V gene: TRBV5-4
J gene: TRBJ2-5

CDR3 protein: ASSRLGTVTSSTDTQY
V gene: TRBV5-1
J gene: TRBJ2-3

CDR3 protein: ANSRGINQPQH
V gene: TRBV2
J gene: TRBJ1-5

CDR3 protein: ASSPPGTGSLDTQY
V gene: TRBV18
J gene: TRBJ2-3

CDR3 protein: ASGLISGRVFGELF
V gene: TRBV12-5
J gene: TRBJ2-2

CDR3 protein: SVDRGLGFGLPEAF
V gene: TRBV29-1
J gene: TRBJ1-1

CDR3 protein: ASSKRRNEQF
V gene: TRBV7-8
J gene: TRBJ2-1

CDR3 protein: ASSWNRGPYEQY
V gene: TRBV6-1
J gene: TRBJ2-7

CDR3 protein: ASLQDGHNEKLF
V gene: TRBV12-1
J gene: TRBJ1-4

CDR3 protein: ASNPTGPYEQY
V gene: TRBV2
J gene: TRBJ2-7

CDR3 protein: ASSIQGQTGNEKLF
V gene: TRBV19
J gene: TRBJ1-4